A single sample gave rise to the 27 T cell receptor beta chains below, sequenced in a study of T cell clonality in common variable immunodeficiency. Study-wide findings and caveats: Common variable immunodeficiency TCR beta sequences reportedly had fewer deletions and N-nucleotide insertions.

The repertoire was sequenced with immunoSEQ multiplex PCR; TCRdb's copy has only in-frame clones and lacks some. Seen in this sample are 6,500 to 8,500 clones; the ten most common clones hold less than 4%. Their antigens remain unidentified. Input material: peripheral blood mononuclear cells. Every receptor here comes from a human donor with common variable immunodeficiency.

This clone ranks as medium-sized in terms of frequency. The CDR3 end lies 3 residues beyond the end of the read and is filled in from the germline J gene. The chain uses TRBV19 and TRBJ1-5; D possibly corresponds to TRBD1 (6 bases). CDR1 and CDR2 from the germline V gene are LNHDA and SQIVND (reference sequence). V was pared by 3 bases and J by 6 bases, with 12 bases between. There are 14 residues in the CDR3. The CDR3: CASSILQGTQPQHF. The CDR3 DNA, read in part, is TGTGCCAGTAGTATTCTCCAGGGGACTCAGCCC.

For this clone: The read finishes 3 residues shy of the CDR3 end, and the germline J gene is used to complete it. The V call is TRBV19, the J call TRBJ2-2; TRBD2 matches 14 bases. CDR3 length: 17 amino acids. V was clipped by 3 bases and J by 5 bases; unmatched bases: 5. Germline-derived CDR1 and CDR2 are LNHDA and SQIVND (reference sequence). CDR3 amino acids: CASSMGLAGAWTGELFF. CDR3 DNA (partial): TGTGCCAGTAGTATGGGACTAGCGGGAGCCTGGACCGGGGAG.

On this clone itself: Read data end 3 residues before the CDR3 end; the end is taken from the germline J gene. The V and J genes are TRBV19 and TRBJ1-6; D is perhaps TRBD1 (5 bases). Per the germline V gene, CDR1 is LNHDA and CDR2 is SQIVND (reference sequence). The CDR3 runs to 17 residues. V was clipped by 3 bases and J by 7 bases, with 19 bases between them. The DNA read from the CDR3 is TGTGCCAGTAGTATCGTCGCGGGGGAGTCCCCAAATTCACCC. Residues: CASSIVAGESPNSP. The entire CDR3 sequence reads CASSIVAGESPNSPLHF.

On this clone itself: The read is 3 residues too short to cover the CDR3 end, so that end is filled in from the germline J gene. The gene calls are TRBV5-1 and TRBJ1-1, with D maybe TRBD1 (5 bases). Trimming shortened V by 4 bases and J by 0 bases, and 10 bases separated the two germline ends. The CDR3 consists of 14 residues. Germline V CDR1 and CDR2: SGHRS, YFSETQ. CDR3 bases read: TGCGCCAGCAGCCGAGGACAATTGAACACTGAA. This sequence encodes CASSRGQLNTE. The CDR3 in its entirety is CASSRGQLNTEAFF.

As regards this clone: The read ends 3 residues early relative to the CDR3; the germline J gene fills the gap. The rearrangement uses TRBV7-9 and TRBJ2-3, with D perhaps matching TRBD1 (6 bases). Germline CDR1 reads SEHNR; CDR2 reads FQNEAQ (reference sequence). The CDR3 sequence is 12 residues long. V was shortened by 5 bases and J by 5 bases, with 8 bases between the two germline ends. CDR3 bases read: TGTGCCAGCAGCCAGGGGAAAGATACG. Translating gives CASSQGKDT. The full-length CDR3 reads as CASSQGKDTQYF.

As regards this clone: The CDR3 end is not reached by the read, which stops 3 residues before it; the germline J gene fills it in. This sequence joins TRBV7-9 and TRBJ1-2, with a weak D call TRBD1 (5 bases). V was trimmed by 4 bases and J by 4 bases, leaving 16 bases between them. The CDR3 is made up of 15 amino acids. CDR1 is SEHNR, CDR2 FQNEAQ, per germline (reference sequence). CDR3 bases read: TGTGCCAGCAGCTCTCCTCGGGGACTGTCCTATGGC. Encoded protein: CASSSPRGLSYG. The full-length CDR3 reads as CASSSPRGLSYGYTF. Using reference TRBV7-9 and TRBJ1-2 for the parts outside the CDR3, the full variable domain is DTGVSQNPRHKITKRGQNVTFRCDPISEHNRLYWYRQTLGQGPEFLTYFQNEAQLEKSRLLSDRFSAERPKGSFSTLEIQRTEQGDSAMYLCASSSPRGLSYGYTFGSGTRLTVV.

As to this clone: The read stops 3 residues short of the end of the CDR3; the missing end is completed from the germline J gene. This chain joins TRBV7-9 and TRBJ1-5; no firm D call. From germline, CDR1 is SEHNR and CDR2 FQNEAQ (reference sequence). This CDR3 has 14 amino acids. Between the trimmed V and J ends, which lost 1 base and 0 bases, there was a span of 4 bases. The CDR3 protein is CASSLDNSNQPQHF. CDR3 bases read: TGTGCCAGCAGCTTAGACAATAGCAATCAGCCC.

CDR3 protein: CAWSVHQGASYTF. The DNA read from the CDR3 is TGTGCCTGGAGTGTACATCAGGGGGCAAGC. The chain employs TRBV30 and TRBJ1-2; 8 nucleotides match TRBD1. The read ends 3 residues shy of where the CDR3 ends; the end is completed using the germline J gene. Germline CDR1 and CDR2: GTSNPN and SVGIG (reference sequence). The CDR3 extends over 13 amino acids.

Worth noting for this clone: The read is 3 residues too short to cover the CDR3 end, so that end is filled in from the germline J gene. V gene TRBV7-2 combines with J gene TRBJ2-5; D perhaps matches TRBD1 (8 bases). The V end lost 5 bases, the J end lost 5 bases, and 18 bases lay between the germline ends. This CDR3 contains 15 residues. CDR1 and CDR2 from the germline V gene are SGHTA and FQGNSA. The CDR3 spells CASSPRPQGGETQYF. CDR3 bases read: TGTGCCAGCAGCCCGCGCCCACAGGGGGGGGAGACC.

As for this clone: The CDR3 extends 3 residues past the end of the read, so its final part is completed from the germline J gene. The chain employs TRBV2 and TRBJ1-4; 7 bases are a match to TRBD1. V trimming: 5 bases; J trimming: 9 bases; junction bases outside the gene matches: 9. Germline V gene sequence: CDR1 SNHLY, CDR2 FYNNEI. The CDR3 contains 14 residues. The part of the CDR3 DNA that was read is TGTGCCAGCAGTCCGGACAGGTTAAAGCAAAAA. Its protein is CASSPDRLKQK. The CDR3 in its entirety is CASSPDRLKQKLFF.

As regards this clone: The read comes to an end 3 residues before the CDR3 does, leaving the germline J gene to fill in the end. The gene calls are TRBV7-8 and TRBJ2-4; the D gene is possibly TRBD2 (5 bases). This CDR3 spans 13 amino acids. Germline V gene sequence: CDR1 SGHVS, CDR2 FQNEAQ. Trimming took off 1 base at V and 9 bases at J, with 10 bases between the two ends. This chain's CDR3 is CASSLVLVSIQYF. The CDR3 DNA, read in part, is TGTGCCAGCAGCTTAGTACTAGTGAGCATT. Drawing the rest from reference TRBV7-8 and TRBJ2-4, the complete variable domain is GAGVSQSPRYKVAKRGQDVALRCDPISGHVSLFWYQQALGQGPEFLTYFQNEAQLDKSGLPSDRFFAERPEGSVSTLKIQRTQQEDSAVYLCASSLVLVSIQYFGAGTRLSVL.

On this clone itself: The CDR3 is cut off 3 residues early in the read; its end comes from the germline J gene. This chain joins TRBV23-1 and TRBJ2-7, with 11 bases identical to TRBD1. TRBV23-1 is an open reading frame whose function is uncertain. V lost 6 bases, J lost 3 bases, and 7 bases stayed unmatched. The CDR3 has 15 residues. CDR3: CASRPRDRGDYEQYF. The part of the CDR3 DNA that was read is TGCGCCAGCAGACCCCGGGACAGGGGGGACTACGAG.

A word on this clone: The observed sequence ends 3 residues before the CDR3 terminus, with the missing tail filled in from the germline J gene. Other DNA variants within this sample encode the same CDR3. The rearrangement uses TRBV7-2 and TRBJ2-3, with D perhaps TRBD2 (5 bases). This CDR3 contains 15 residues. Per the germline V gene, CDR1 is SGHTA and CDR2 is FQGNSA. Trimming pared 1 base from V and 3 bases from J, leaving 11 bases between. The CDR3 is CASSLVASRTDTQYF. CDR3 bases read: TGTGCCAGCAGCTTAGTGGCTAGCAGGACAGATACG. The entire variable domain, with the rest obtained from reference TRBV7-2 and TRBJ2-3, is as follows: GAGVSQSPSNKVTEKGKDVELRCDPISGHTALYWYRQSLGQGLEFLIYFQGNSAPDKSGLPSDRFSAERTGGSVSTLTIQRTQQEDSAVYLCASSLVASRTDTQYFGPGTRLTVL.

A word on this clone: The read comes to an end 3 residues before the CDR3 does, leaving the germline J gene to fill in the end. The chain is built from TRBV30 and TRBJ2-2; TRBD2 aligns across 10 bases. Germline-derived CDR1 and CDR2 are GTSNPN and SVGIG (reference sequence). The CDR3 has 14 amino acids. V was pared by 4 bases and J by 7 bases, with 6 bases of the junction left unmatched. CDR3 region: CAWNIAGGVGELFF. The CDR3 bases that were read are TGTGCCTGGAATATAGCGGGAGGAGTCGGGGAG.

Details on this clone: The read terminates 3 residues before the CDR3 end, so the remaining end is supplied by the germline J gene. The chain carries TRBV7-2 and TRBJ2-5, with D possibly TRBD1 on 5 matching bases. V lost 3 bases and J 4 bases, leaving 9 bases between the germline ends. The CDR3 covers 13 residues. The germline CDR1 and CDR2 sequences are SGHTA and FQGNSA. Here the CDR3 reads CASSFPGSETQYF. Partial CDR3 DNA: TGTGCCAGCAGCTTCCCAGGGTCAGAGACC.

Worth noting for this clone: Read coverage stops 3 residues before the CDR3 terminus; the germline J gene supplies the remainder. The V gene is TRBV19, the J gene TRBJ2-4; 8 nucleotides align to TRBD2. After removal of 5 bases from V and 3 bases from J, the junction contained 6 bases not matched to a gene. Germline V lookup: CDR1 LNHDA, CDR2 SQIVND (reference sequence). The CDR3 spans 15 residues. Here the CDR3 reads CASSEAGADKNIQYF. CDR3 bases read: TGTGCCAGTAGTGAAGCGGGGGCTGACAAAAACATT.

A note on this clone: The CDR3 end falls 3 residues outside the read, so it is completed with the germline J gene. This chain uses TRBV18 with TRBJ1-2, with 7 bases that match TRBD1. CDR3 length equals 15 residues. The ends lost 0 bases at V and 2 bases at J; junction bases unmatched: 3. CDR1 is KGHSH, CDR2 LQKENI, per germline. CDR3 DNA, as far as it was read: TGTGCCAGCTCACCACCGGACAGGAGGAACTATGGC. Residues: CASSPPDRRNYG. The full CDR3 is CASSPPDRRNYGYTF.

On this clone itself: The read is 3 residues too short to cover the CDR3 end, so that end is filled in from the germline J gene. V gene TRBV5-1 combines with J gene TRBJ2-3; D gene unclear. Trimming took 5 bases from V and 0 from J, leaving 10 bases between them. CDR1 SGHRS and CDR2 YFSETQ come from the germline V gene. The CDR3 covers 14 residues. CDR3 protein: CASSSTASTDTQYF. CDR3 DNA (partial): TGCGCCAGCAGTAGCACTGCTAGCACAGATACG. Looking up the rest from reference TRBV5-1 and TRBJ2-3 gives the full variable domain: KAGVTQTPRYLIKTRGQQVTLSCSPISGHRSVSWYQQTPGQGLQFLFEYFSETQRNKGNFPGRFSGRQFSNSRSEMNVSTLELGDSALYLCASSSTASTDTQYFGPGTRLTVL.

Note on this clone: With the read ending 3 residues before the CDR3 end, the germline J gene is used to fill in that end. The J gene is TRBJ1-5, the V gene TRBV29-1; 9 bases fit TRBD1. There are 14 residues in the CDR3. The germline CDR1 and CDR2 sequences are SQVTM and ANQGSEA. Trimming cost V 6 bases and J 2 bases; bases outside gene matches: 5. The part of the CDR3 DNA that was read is TGCAGCGTCACAGGGGGCCCAGGCAATCAGCCC. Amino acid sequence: CSVTGGPGNQP. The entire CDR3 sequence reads CSVTGGPGNQPQHF. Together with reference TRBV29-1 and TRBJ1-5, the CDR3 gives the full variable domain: SAVISQKPSRDICQRGTSLTIQCQVDSQVTMMFWYRQQPGQSLTLIATANQGSEATYESGFVIDKFPISRPNLTFSTLTVSNMSPEDSSIYLCSVTGGPGNQPQHFGDGTRLSIL.

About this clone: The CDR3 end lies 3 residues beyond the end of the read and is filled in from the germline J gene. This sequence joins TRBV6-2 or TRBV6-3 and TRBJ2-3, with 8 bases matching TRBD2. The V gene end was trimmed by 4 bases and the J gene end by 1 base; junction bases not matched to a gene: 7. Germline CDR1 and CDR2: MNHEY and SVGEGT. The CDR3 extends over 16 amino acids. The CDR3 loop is CASSSTGGRGTDTQYF. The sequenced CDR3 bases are TGTGCCAGCAGTTCTACGGGGGGGCGGGGCACAGATACG.

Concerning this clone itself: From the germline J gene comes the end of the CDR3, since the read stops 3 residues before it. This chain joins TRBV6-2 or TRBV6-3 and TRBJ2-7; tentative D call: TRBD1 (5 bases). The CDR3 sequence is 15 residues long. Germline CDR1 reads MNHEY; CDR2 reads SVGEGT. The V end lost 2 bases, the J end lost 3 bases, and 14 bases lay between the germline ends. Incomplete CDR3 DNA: TGTGCCAGCAGTTACCCGACAGTGCCCCACTACGAG. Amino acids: CASSYPTVPHYE. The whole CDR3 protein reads CASSYPTVPHYEQYF.

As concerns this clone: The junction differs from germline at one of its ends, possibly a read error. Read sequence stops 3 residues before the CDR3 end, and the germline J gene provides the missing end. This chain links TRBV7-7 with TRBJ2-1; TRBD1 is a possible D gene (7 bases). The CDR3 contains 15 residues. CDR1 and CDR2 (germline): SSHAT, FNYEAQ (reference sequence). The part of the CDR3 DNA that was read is TGTGCTAGCAGCTTAGGCGGGACAGCCTGGGATGAG. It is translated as CASSLGGTAWDE. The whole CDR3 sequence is CASSLGGTAWDEQFF.

CDR3 bases read: TGTGCCAGCTCACCAGGGGGGGAATGG. This translates into CASSPGGEW. Given in full, the CDR3 is CASSPGGEWLFF. The gene calls are TRBV18 and TRBJ2-2, with 7 bases fitting TRBD2. The read falls 3 residues short of the CDR3 end, and the missing part is taken from the germline J gene. This CDR3 comprises 12 residues. Germline CDR1 reads KGHSH; CDR2 reads LQKENI.

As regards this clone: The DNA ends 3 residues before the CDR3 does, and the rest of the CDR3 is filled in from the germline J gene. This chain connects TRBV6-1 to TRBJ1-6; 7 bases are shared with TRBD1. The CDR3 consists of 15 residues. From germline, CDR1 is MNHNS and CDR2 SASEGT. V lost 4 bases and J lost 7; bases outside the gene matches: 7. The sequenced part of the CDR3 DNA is TGTGCCAGCAGTGTTTGGGACAGAAGAAATTCACCC. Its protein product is CASSVWDRRNSP. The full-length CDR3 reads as CASSVWDRRNSPLHF.

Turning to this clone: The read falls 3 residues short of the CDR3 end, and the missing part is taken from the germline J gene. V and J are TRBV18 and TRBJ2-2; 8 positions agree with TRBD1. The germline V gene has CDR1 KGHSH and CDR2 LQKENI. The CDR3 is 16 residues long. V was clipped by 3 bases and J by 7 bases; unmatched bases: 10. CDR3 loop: CASSPLTGVAIGELFF. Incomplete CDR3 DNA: TGTGCCAGCTCACCCTTGACAGGGGTTGCAATCGGGGAG.

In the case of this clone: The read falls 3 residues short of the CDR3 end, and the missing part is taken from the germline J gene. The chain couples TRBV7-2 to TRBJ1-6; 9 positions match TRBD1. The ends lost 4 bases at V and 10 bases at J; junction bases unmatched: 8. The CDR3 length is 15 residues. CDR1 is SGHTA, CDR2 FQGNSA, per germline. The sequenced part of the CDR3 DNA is TGTGCCAGCAGCTCCCACAGGGACAGGGCGTCACCC. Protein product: CASSSHRDRASP. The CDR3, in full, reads CASSSHRDRASPLHF. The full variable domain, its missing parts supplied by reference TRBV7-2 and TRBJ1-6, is GAGVSQSPSNKVTEKGKDVELRCDPISGHTALYWYRQSLGQGLEFLIYFQGNSAPDKSGLPSDRFSAERTGGSVSTLTIQRTQQEDSAVYLCASSSHRDRASPLHFGNGTRLTVT.

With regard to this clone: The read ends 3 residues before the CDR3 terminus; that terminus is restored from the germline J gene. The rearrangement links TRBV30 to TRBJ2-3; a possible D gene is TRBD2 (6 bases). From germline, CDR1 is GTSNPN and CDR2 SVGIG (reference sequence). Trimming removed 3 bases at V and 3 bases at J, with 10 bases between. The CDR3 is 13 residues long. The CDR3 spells CAWSTGVTDTQYF. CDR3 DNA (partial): TGTGCCTGGAGCACGGGGGTTACAGATACG.